This T cell receptor (beta chain) derives from a study of CD8+CD57+ T cells in acquired aplastic anemia. By flow cytometry, patients selected for sequencing had shown an expansion of CD8+CD57+ cells. V lost 3 bases to trimming and J lost 4 bases, with 9 bases between them. There are 12 residues in the CDR3. Germline-derived CDR1 and CDR2 are DFQATT and SNEGSKA (reference sequence). According to the study, genomic DNA was the template for TCR beta VDJ and CDR3 profiling. TCRdb re-called the reads with MiXCR, one entry per CDR3 protein. The sample has around 160,000 distinct CDR3 sequences, around 50% seen once.

This clonotype was sampled from a human donor with aplastic anemia. V is TRBV20-1 and J is TRBJ1-2, with a weak D call TRBD1 (6 bases). The sample comprised sorted CD4+, CD8+, or CD8+CD57+ T cells (not recorded which) from PBMCs. The CDR3 is CSAREGGYGYTF. The CDR3 region has the DNA TGCAGTGCTAGGGAGGGGGGCTATGGCTACACCTTC.